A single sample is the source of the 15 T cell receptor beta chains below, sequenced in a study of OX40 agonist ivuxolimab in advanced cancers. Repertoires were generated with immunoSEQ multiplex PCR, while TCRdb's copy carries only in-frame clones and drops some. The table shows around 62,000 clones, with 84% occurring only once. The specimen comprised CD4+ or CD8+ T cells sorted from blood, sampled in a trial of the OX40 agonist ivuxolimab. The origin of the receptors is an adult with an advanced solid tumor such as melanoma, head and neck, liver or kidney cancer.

This CDR3 reads CASSLGQIIGNTIYF. The CDR3 coding sequence is TGTGCCAGCAGCCTGGGACAGATCATTGGAAACACCATATATTTT. The chain joins TRBV5-6 to TRBJ1-3, with 7 bases aligning to TRBD1. With V trimmed by 4 bases and J by 3 bases, 7 bases remained unmatched. Per the germline V gene, CDR1 is SGHDT and CDR2 is YYEEEE. The CDR3 loop spans 15 amino acids. The whole variable domain, remainder taken from reference TRBV5-6 and TRBJ1-3, is DAGVTQSPTHLIKTRGQQVTLRCSPKSGHDTVSWYQQALGQGPQFIFQYYEEEERQRGNFPDRFSGHQFPNYSSELNVNALLLGDSALYLCASSLGQIIGNTIYFGEGSWLTVV.

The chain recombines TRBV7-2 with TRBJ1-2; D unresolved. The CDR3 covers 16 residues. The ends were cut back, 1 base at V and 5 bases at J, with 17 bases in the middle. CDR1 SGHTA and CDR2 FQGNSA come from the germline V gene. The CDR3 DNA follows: TGTGCCAGCAGCTTAGGGCCGGCGGGCTCTGGGTATGGCTACACCTTC. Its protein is CASSLGPAGSGYGYTF.

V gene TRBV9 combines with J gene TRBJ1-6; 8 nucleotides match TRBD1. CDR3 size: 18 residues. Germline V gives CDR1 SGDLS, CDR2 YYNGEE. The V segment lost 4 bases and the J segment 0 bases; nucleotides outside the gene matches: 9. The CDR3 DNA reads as TGTGCCAGCAGCACCCAGACAGGGGTGAGCTCCTATAATTCACCCCTCCACTTT. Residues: CASSTQTGVSSYNSPLHF.

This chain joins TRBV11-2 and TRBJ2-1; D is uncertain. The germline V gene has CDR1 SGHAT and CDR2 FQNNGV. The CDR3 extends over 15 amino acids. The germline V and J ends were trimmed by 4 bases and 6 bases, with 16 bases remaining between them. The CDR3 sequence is CASSSQRVSGNEQFF. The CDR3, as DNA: TGTGCCAGCAGCTCGCAGAGAGTGTCCGGCAATGAGCAGTTCTTC.

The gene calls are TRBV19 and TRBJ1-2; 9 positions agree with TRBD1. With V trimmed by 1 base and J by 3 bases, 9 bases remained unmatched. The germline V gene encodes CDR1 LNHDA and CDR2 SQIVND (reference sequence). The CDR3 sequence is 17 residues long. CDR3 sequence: CASSIGPGTGFDYGYTF. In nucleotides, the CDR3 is TGTGCCAGTAGTATAGGGCCCGGGACAGGGTTCGACTATGGCTACACCTTC.

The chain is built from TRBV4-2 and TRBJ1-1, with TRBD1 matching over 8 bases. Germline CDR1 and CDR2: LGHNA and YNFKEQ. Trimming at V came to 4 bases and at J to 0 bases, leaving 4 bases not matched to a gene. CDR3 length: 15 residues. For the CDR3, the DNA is TGTGCCAGCAGCCGAGGACAGGGAATGAACACTGAAGCTTTCTTT. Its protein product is CASSRGQGMNTEAFF.

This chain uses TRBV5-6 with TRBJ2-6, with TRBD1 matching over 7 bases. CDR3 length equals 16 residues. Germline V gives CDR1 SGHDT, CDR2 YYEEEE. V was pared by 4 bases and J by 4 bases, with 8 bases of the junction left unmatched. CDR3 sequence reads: CASSLQGKGGANVLTF. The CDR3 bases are TGTGCCAGCAGCCTACAGGGGAAGGGAGGGGCCAACGTCCTGACTTTC.

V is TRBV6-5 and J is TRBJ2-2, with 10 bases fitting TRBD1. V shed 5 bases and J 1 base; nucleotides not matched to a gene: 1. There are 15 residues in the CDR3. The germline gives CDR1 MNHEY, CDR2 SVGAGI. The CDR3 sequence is CASSRDRGNTGELFF. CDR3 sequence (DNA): TGTGCCAGCAGTCGGGACAGGGGGAACACCGGGGAGCTGTTTTTT.

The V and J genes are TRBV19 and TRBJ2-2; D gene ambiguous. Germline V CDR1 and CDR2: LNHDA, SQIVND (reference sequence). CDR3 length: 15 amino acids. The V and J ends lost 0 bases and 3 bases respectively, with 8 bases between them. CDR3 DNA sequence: TGTGCCAGTAGTATAGATTATCGGCACACCGGGGAGCTGTTTTTT. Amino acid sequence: CASSIDYRHTGELFF.

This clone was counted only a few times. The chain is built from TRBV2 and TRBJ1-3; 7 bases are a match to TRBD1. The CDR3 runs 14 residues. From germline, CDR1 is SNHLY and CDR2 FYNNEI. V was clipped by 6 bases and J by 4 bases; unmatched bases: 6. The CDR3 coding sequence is TGTGCCAGCAGCATGGGACAGCGGGGAAACACCATATATTTT. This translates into CASSMGQRGNTIYF.

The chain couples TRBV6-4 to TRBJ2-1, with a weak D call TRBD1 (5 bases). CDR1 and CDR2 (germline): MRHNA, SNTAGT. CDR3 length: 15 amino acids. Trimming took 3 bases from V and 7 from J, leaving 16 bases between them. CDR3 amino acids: CASSEGAGLKNEQFF. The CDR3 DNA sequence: TGTGCCAGCAGTGAAGGGGCAGGCCTTAAGAATGAGCAGTTCTTC.

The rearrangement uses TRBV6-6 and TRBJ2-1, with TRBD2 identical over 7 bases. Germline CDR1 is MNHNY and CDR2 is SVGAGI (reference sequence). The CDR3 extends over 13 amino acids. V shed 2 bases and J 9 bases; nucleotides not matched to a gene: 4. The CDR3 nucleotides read TGTGCCAGCAGTTACCGACTAGCTGGTGAGCAGTTCTTC. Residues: CASSYRLAGEQFF.

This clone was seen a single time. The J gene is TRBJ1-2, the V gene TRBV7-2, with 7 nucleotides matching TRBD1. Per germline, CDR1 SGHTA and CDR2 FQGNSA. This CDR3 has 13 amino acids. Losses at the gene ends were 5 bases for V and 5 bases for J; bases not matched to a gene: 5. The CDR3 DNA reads TGTGCCAGCAGCGGGAGGGGGCTTTATGGCTACACCTTC. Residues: CASSGRGLYGYTF.

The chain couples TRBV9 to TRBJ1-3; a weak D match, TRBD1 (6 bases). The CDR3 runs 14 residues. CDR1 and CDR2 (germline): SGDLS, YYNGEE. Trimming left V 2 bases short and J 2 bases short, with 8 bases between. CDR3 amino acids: CASSVGGTGNTIYF. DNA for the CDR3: TGTGCCAGCAGCGTGGGGGGCACTGGAAACACCATATATTTT.

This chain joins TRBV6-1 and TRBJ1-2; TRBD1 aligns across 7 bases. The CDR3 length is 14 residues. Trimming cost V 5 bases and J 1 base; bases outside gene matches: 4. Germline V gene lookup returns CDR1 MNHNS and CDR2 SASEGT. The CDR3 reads CASSQQGRNYGYTF. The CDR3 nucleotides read TGTGCCAGCAGTCAACAGGGGCGTAACTATGGCTACACCTTC.